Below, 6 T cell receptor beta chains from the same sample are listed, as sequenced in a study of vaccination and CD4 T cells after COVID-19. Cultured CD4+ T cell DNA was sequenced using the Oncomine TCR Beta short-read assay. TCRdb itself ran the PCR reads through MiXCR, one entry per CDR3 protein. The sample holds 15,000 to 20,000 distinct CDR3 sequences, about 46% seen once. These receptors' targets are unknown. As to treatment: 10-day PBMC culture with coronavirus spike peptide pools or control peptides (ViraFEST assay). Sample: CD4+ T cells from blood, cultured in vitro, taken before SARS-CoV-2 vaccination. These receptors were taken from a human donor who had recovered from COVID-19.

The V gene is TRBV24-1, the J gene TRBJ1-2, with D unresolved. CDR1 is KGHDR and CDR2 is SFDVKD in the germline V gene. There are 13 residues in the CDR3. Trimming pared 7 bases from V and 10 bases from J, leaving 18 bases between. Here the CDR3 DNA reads TGTGCCACCAGATCTACAGCGAAAGATGACTACACCTTC. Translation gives CATRSTAKDDYTF.

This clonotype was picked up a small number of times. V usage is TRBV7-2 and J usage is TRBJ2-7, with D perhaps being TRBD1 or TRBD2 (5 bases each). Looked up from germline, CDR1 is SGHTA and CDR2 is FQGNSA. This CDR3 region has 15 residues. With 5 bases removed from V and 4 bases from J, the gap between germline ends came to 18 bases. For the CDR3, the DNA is TGTGCCAGCAGCCTCCGAGGGGCCGGGTTTTACGAGCAGTACTTC. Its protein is CASSLRGAGFYEQYF.

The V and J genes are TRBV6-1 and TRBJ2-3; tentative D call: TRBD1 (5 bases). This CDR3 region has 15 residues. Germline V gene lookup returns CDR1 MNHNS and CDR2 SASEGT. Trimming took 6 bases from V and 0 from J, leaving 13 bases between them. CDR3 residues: CASRRQSQSTDTQYF. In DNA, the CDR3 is TGTGCCAGCAGACGACAGAGCCAAAGCACAGATACGCAGTATTTT.

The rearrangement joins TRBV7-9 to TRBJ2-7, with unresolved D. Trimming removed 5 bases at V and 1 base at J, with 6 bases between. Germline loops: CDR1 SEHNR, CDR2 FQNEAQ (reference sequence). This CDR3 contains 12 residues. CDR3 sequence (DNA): TGTGCCAGCAGCGCCGGTTCCTACGAGCAGTACTTC. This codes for CASSAGSYEQYF.

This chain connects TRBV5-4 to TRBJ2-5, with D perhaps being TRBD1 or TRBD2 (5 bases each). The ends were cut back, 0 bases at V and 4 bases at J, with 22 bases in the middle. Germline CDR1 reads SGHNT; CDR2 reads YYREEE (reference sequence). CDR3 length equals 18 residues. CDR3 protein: CASSLGYDLAGQGETQYF. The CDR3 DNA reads TGTGCCAGCAGCTTGGGTTACGATCTAGCCGGTCAGGGAGAGACCCAGTACTTC.

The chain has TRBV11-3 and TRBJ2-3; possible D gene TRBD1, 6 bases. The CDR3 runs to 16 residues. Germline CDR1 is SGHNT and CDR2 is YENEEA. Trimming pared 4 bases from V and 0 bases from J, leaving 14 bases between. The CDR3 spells CASSSGQLTSTDTQYF. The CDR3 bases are TGTGCCAGCAGCTCCGGACAGTTAACTAGCACAGATACGCAGTATTTT.